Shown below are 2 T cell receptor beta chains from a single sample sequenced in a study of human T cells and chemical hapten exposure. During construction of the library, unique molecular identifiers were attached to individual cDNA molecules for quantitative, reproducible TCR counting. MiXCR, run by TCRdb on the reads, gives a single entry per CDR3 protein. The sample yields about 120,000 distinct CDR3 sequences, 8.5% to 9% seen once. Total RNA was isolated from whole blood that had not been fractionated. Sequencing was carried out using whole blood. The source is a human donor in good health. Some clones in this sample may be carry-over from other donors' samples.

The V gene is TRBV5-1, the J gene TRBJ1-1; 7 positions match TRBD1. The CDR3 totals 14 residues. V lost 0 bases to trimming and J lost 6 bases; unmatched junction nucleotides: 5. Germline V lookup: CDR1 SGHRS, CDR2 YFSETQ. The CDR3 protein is CASSLAPGGPEAFF. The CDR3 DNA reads TGCGCCAGCAGCTTGGCCCCAGGGGGGCCTGAAGCTTTCTTT.

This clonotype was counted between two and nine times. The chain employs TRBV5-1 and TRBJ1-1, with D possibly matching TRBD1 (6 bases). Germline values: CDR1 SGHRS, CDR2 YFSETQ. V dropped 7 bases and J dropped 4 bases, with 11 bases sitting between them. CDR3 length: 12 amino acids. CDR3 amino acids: CASRRGGTEAFF. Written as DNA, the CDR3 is TGCGCCAGCCGGCGAGGGGGCACTGAAGCTTTCTTT.